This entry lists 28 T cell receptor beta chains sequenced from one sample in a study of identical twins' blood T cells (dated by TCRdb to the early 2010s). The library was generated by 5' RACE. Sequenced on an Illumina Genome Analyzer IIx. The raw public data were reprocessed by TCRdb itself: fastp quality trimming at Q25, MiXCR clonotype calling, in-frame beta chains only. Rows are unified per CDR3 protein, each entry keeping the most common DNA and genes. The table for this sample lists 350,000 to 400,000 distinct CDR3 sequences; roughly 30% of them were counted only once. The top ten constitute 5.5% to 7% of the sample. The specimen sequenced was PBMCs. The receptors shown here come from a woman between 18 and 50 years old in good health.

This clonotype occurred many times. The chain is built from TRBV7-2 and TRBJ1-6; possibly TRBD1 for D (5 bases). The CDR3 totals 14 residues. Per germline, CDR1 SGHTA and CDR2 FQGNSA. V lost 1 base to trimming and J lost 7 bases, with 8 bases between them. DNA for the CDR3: TGTGCCAGCAGCTTAGTGAGGGGAAATTCACCCCTCCACTTT. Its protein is CASSLVRGNSPLHF.

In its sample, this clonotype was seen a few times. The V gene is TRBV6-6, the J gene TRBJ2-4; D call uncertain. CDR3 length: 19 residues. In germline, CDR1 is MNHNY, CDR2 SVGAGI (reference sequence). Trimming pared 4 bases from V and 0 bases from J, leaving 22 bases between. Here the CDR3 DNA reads TGTGCCAGCAGTTCTTCACCCGCGGATCTCCCTGTAGCCAAAAACATTCAGTACTTC. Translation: CASSSSPADLPVAKNIQYF.

CDR3: CSASLGDFSYEQYF. The CDR3 DNA sequence: TGCAGTGCTTCACTAGGAGACTTTTCCTACGAGCAGTACTTC. The chain combines TRBV20-1 with TRBJ2-7, with a possible D match to TRBD2 (5 bases). The CDR3 spans 14 residues. CDR1 and CDR2 from the germline V gene are DFQATT and SNEGSKA (reference sequence). V shed 5 bases and J shed 1 base, with 15 bases lying between them.

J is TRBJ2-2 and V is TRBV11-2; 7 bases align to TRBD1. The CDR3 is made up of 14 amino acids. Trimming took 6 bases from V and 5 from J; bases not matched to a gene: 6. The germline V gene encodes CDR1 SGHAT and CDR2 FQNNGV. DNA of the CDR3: TGTGCCAGCAGGACAGGGTTCCAGACCGGGGAGCTGTTTTTT. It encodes CASRTGFQTGELFF.

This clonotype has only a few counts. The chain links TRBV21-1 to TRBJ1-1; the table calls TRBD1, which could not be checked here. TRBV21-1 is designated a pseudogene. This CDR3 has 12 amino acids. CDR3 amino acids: CASSIRDIQAFF. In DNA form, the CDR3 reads TGTGCCAGCAGCATCCGGGACATTCAAGCTTTCTTT.

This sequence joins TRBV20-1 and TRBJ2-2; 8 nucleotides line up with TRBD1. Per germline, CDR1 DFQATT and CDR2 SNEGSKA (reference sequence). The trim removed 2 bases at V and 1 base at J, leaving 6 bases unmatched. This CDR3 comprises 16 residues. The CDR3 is CSARPTGTGNTGELFF. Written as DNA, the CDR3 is TGCAGTGCTAGACCGACCGGGACAGGGAACACCGGGGAGCTGTTTTTT.

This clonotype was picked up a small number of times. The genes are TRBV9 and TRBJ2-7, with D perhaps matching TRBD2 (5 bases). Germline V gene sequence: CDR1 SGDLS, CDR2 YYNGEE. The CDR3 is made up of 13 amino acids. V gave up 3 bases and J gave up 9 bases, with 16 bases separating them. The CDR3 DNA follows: TGTGCCAGCAGCGCCCATCCAACGGCGGGGCAGTACTTC. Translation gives CASSAHPTAGQYF.

The CDR3 sequence: CASSPPTGFNEKLFF. CDR3 in DNA: TGTGCCAGCAGCCCCCCGACAGGGTTTAATGAAAAACTGTTTTTT. The rearrangement uses TRBV7-9 and TRBJ1-4, with 7 positions matching TRBD1. This CDR3 has 15 amino acids. Germline CDR1 SEHNR, CDR2 FQNEAQ (reference sequence). The V segment lost 5 bases and the J segment 4 bases; nucleotides outside the gene matches: 7.

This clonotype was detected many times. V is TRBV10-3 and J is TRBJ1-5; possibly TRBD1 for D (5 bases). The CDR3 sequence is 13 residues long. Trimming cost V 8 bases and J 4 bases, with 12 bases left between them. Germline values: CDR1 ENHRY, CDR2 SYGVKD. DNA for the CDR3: TGTGCCATCCCAGGGAGGTGGAATCAGCCCCAGCATTTT. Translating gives CAIPGRWNQPQHF.

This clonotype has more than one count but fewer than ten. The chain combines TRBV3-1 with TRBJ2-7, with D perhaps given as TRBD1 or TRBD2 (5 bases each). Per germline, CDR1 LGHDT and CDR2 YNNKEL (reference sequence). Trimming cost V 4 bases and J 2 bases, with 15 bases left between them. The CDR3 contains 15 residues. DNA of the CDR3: TGTGCCAGCAGCCCTTCTGGGGACGGACCCTACGAGCAGTACTTC. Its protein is CASSPSGDGPYEQYF.

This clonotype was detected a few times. In DNA form, the CDR3 reads TGCAGTGCTGGTGGAAGTGGGACAGGAAGGGGCGAGCAGTACTTC. Translating it yields CSAGGSGTGRGEQYF. The chain uses TRBV20-1 and TRBJ2-7; 8 nucleotides match TRBD1. Germline loops: CDR1 DFQATT, CDR2 SNEGSKA (reference sequence). V gave up 5 bases and J gave up 6 bases; unmatched junction bases: 15. CDR3 length equals 15 residues.

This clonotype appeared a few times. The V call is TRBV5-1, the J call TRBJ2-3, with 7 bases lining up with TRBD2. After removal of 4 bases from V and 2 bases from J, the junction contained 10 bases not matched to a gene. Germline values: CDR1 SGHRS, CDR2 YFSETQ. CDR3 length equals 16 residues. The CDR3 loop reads CASSPTPSGVTDTQYF. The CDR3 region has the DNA TGCGCCAGCAGCCCAACCCCCAGCGGGGTCACAGATACGCAGTATTTT.

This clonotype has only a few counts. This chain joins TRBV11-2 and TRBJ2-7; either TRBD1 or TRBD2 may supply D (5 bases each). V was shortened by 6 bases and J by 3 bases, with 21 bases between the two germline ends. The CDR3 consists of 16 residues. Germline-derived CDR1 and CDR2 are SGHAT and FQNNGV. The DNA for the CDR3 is TGTGCCAGCAGGACCGTGGATAGGGGAGAAGGCTACGAGCAGTACTTC. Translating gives CASRTVDRGEGYEQYF.

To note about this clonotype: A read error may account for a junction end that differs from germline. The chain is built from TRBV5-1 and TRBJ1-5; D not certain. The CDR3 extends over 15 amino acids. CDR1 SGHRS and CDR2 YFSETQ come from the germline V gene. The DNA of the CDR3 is TGCGCCAGCAGCTTGGGGGGAGGGCAGAATCGGCCCCAGCATTTT. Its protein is CASSLGGGQNRPQHF.

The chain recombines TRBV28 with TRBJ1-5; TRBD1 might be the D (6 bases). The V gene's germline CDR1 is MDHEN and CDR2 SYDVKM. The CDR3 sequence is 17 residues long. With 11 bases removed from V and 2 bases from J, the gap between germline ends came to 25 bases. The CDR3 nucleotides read TGTGCCCCCACAATGCCAGGGGTTATTTTAGGCAATCAGCCCCAGCATTTT. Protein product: CAPTMPGVILGNQPQHF. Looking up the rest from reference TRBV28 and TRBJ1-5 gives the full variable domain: DVKVTQSSRYLVKRTGEKVFLECVQDMDHENMFWYRQDPGLGLRLIYFSYDVKMKEKGDIPEGYSVSREKKERFSLILESASTNQTSMYLCAPTMPGVILGNQPQHFGDGTRLSIL.

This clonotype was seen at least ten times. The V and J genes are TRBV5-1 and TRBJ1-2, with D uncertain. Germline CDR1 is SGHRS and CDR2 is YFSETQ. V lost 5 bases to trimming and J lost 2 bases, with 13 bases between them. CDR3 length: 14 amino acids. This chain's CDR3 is CASRFSTGNYGYTF. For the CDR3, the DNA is TGCGCCAGCAGATTCTCGACGGGCAACTATGGCTACACCTTC.

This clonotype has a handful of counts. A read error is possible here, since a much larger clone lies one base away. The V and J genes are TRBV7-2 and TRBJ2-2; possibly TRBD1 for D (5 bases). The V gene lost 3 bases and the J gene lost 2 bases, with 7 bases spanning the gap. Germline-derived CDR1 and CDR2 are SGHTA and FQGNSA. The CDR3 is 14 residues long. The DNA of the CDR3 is TGTGCCAGCAGCTTGACAGTTAACACCGGGGAGCTGTTTTTT. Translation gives CASSLTVNTGELFF.

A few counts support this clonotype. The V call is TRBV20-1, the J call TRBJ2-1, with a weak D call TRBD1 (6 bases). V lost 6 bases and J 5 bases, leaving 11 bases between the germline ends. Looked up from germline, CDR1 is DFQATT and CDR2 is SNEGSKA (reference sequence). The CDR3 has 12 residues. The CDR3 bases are TGCAGTGCCTACGGACAGAACAATGAGCAGTTCTTC. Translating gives CSAYGQNNEQFF.

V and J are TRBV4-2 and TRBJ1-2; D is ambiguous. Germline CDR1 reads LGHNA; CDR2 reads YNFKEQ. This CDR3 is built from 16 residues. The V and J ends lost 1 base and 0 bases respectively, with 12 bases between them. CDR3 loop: CASSQGARAANYGYTF. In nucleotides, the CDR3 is TGTGCCAGCAGCCAAGGGGCGCGGGCAGCTAACTATGGCTACACCTTC.

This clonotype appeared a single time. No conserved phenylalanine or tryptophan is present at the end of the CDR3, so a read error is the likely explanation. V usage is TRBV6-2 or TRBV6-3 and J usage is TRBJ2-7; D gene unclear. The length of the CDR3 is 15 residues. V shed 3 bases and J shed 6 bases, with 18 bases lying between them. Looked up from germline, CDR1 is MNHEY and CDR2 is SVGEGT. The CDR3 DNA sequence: TGTGCCAGCAGTTATCAAATTGGGTCTCCAATCGAGCAGTACCTC. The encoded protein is CASSYQIGSPIEQYL.

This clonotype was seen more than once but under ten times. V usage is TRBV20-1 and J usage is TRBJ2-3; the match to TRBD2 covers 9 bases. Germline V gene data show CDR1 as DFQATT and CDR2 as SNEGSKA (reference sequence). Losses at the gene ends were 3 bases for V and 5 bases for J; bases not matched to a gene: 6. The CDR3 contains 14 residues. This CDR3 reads CSASFSGSGDTQYF. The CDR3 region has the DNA TGCAGTGCTAGCTTTAGCGGGAGTGGAGATACGCAGTATTTT.

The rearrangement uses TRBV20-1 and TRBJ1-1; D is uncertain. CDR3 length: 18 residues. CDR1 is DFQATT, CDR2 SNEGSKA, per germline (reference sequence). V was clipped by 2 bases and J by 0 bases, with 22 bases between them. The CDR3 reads CSARNVYLEKAMNTEAFF. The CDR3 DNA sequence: TGCAGTGCTAGAAATGTCTACCTAGAAAAAGCCATGAACACTGAAGCTTTCTTT.

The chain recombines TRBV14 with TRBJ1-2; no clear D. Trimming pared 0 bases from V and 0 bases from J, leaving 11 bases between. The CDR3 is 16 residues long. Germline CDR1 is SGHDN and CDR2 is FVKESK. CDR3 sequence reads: CASSQEGSSTNYGYTF. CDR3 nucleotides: TGTGCCAGCAGCCAAGAGGGGTCAAGCACTAACTATGGCTACACCTTC.

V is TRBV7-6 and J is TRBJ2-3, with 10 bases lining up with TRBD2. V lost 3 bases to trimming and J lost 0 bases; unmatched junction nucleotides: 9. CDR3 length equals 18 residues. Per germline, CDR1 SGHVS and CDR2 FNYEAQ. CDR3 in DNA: TGTGCCAGCAGCTTGGTCCAGCGGGGGGGCTGGAGCACAGATACGCAGTATTTT. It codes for CASSLVQRGGWSTDTQYF. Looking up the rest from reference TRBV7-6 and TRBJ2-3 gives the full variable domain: GAGVSQSPRYKVTKRGQDVALRCDPISGHVSLYWYRQALGQGPEFLTYFNYEAQQDKSGLPNDRFSAERPEGSISTLTIQRTEQRDSAMYRCASSLVQRGGWSTDTQYFGPGTRLTVL.

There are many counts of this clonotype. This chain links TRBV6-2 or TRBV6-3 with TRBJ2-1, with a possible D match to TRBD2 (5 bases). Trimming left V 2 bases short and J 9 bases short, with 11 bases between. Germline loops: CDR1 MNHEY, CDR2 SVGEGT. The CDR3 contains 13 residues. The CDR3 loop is CASSYPLEGEQFF. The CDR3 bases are TGTGCCAGCAGTTACCCATTAGAGGGTGAGCAGTTCTTC.

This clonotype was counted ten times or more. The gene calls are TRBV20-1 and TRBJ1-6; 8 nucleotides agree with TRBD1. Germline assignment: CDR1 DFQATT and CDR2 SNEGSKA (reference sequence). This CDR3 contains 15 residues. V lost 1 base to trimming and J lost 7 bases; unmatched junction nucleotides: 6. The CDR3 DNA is TGCAGTGCTAGAGGCCAGGGACAGGCGAATTCACCCCTCCACTTT. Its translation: CSARGQGQANSPLHF.

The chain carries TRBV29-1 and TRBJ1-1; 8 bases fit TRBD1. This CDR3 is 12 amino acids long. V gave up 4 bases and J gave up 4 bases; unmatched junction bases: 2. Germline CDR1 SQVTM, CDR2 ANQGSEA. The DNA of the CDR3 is TGCAGCGTTGTACAGGGGGGCACTGAAGCTTTCTTT. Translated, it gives CSVVQGGTEAFF. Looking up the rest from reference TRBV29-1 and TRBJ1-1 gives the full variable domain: SAVISQKPSRDICQRGTSLTIQCQVDSQVTMMFWYRQQPGQSLTLIATANQGSEATYESGFVIDKFPISRPNLTFSTLTVSNMSPEDSSIYLCSVVQGGTEAFFGQGTRLTVV.

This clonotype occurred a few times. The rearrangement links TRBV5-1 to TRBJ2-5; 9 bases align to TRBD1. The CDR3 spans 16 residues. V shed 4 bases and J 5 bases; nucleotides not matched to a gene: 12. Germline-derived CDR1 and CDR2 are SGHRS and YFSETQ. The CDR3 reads CASSISGTGREETQYF. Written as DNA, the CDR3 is TGCGCCAGCAGCATATCCGGGACAGGGAGAGAGGAGACCCAGTACTTC. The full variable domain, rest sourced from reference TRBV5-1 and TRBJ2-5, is KAGVTQTPRYLIKTRGQQVTLSCSPISGHRSVSWYQQTPGQGLQFLFEYFSETQRNKGNFPGRFSGRQFSNSRSEMNVSTLELGDSALYLCASSISGTGREETQYFGPGTRLLVL.